These T cell receptor beta chains were read from a single sample in a study of cytomegalovirus exposure and HLA in healthy donors. The assay was immunoSEQ multiplex PCR, and TCRdb's table has in-frame clones only and misses some. The table lists about 180,000 clones, roughly 78% of them singletons, with 13% in the top ten. Material: PBMCs. The receptor source for this set is a woman aged 45 to 65 in good health and CMV-seropositive. The CDR3 runs from the conserved cysteine through the conserved F or W. The order of the fields is D gene, J gene, clone size, V gene, CDR3 protein, CDR3 DNA. D genes are given only for firm matches. Size values are once, few and many counts, or a class for expanded clones, and some rows have none.

d_gene: -; j_gene: TRBJ1-3; abundance: -; v_gene: TRBV5-8; CDR3aa: CASSSADSYSGNTIYF; CDR3nt: TGTGCCAGCAGCTCAGCCGACAGTTACTCTGGAAACACCATATATTTT
d_gene: -; j_gene: TRBJ1-1; abundance: once; v_gene: TRBV19; CDR3aa: CASSIAGQLNTEAFF; CDR3nt: TGTGCCAGTAGTATAGCTGGACAGCTGAACACTGAAGCTTTCTTT
d_gene: TRBD1; j_gene: TRBJ2-7; abundance: -; v_gene: TRBV9; CDR3aa: CASSVGTGVFEQYF; CDR3nt: TGTGCCAGCAGCGTCGGGACAGGGGTTTTCGAGCAGTACTTC
d_gene: -; j_gene: TRBJ2-1; abundance: -; v_gene: TRBV11-2; CDR3aa: CASSFTVNEQFF; CDR3nt: TGTGCCAGCAGCTTTACAGTGAATGAGCAGTTCTTC
d_gene: TRBD1; j_gene: TRBJ1-3; abundance: -; v_gene: TRBV7-2; CDR3aa: CASRSQGAEGNTIYF; CDR3nt: TGTGCCAGCAGGTCGCAGGGGGCGGAAGGAAACACCATATATTTT
d_gene: TRBD1; j_gene: TRBJ1-6; abundance: -; v_gene: TRBV4-1; CDR3aa: CASSQLQGAANSPLHF; CDR3nt: TGCGCCAGCAGCCAATTACAGGGGGCGGCGAATTCACCCCTCCACTTT
d_gene: -; j_gene: TRBJ2-2; abundance: -; v_gene: TRBV18; CDR3aa: CASSPGGGTGELFF; CDR3nt: TGTGCCAGCTCACCTGGAGGAGGCACCGGGGAGCTGTTTTTT
d_gene: TRBD1; j_gene: TRBJ2-5; abundance: -; v_gene: TRBV29-1; CDR3aa: CSVVPYTGGLETQYF; CDR3nt: TGCAGCGTTGTCCCCTACACAGGGGGCCTTGAGACCCAGTACTTC
d_gene: -; j_gene: TRBJ1-6; abundance: -; v_gene: TRBV19; CDR3aa: CASSMRQTNSPLHF; CDR3nt: TGTGCCAGTAGTATGAGACAGACGAATTCACCCCTCCACTTT
d_gene: TRBD2; j_gene: TRBJ2-3; abundance: -; v_gene: TRBV7-8; CDR3aa: CASRTTSGGTYF; CDR3nt: TGTGCCAGCCGAACGACTAGCGGGGGAACATACTTT
d_gene: -; j_gene: TRBJ1-1; abundance: few; v_gene: TRBV18; CDR3aa: CASSPLSSLNTEAFF; CDR3nt: TGTGCCAGCTCACCACTTAGCTCATTGAACACTGAAGCTTTCTTT
d_gene: -; j_gene: TRBJ2-1; abundance: -; v_gene: TRBV5-1; CDR3aa: CASSLMDSSYNEQFF; CDR3nt: TGCGCCAGCAGCTTGATGGACAGCTCCTACAATGAGCAGTTCTTC
d_gene: TRBD2; j_gene: TRBJ2-7; abundance: -; v_gene: TRBV11-2; CDR3aa: CASSFNDAGVPRDEQYF; CDR3nt: TGTGCCAGCAGCTTTAATGATGCGGGGGTGCCTCGGGACGAGCAGTACTTC
d_gene: -; j_gene: TRBJ1-2; abundance: -; v_gene: TRBV4-2; CDR3aa: CASSQDRRAHYGYTF; CDR3nt: TGTGCCAGCAGCCAAGATCGGAGGGCTCACTATGGCTACACCTTC
d_gene: TRBD2; j_gene: TRBJ2-1; abundance: -; v_gene: TRBV19; CDR3aa: CASSAGLAGRNEQFF; CDR3nt: TGTGCCAGTAGTGCGGGACTAGCGGGGCGCAATGAGCAGTTCTTC
d_gene: -; j_gene: TRBJ1-3; abundance: -; v_gene: TRBV5-1; CDR3aa: CASSLEGVRNTIYF; CDR3nt: TGCGCCAGCAGCTTGGAGGGAGTCAGAAACACCATATATTTT
d_gene: -; j_gene: TRBJ1-4; abundance: -; v_gene: TRBV10-2; CDR3aa: CASSESAATVEKLFF; CDR3nt: TGCGCCAGCAGTGAGTCGGCTGCGACAGTTGAAAAACTGTTTTTT
d_gene: -; j_gene: TRBJ2-5; abundance: -; v_gene: TRBV7-7; CDR3aa: CASSLDLWVEQYF; CDR3nt: TGTGCTAGCAGCTTAGACCTCTGGGTGGAGCAGTACTTC
d_gene: -; j_gene: TRBJ1-6; abundance: -; v_gene: TRBV6-1; CDR3aa: CASRQGSSPLHF; CDR3nt: TGTGCCAGCAGGCAGGGGAGCTCACCCCTCCACTTT
d_gene: -; j_gene: TRBJ2-3; abundance: -; v_gene: TRBV5-1; CDR3aa: CASSFGGDGLTDTQYF; CDR3nt: TGCGCCAGCAGCTTCGGGGGAGACGGGCTCACAGATACGCAGTATTTT